The 17 T cell receptor beta chains given below trace back to one sample, sequenced in a study of shared clonotypes between healthy human individuals. Libraries were prepared by immunoSEQ multiplex PCR; TCRdb keeps only in-frame clonotypes and omits some of them. This sample has about 1,900,000 clones, with approximately 94% found just once. The naive CD8 subset, CD45RO-negative cells positively selected for CCR7, excluded terminally differentiated effector memory CD45RA+ cells. The source material was naive CD8+ T cells sorted from blood. The receptors were sampled from a man between 18 and 29 years old in good health.

The CDR3 reads CASSETGGEGTDTQYF. The DNA of the CDR3 is TGTGCCAGCAGTGAAACAGGGGGCGAGGGCACAGATACGCAGTATTTT. The rearrangement joins TRBV25-1 to TRBJ2-3; 9 bases fit TRBD1. This CDR3 spans 16 amino acids. V gave up 2 bases and J gave up 1 base; unmatched junction bases: 4. Germline assignment: CDR1 MGHDK and CDR2 SYGVNS.

This chain links TRBV6-6 with TRBJ2-5; D gene uncertain. The CDR3 runs 10 residues. The V and J ends lost 10 bases and 0 bases respectively, with 3 bases between them. Germline CDR1 and CDR2: MNHNY and SVGAGI (reference sequence). The CDR3, as DNA: TGTGCCACGTACCAAGAGACCCAGTACTTC. Translating it yields CATYQETQYF.

The chain is built from TRBV14 and TRBJ2-7; possible D gene TRBD2, 6 bases. The CDR3 covers 14 residues. V was shortened by 8 bases and J by 0 bases, with 14 bases between the two germline ends. Looked up from germline, CDR1 is SGHDN and CDR2 is FVKESK. The CDR3 nucleotides read TGTGCCAGCGGGGATAGCGGCCCCTCCTACGAGCAGTACTTC. Amino acid sequence: CASGDSGPSYEQYF.

The rearrangement uses TRBV5-6 and TRBJ2-7; 7 nucleotides line up with TRBD2. The CDR3 extends over 14 amino acids. Germline-derived CDR1 and CDR2 are SGHDT and YYEEEE. Germline trimming cut 4 bases from V and 4 bases from J; bases unmatched to any gene: 8. CDR3 DNA: TGTGCCAGCAGCCCGGCTAGCGGTTGGTACGAGCAGTACTTC. Its protein product is CASSPASGWYEQYF.

This chain uses TRBV6-5 with TRBJ2-1; 8 bases line up with TRBD2. The CDR3 contains 15 residues. J lost 2 bases, V lost 7 bases, and 7 bases had no gene match. The germline CDR1 and CDR2 sequences are MNHEY and SVGAGI. The CDR3 loop is CASNTPGLAYNEQFF. Here the CDR3 DNA reads TGTGCCAGCAATACTCCGGGACTAGCCTACAATGAGCAGTTCTTC.

The chain combines TRBV13 with TRBJ2-3, with 8 bases fitting TRBD1. The CDR3 is made up of 14 amino acids. With 5 bases clipped from V and 5 bases from J, the junction kept 6 bases outside the gene matches. Germline loops: CDR1 PRHDT, CDR2 FYEKMQ (reference sequence). In DNA, the CDR3 is TGTGCCAGCAGCCCAGGGGGCGCGAGAGATACGCAGTATTTT. Translation: CASSPGGARDTQYF.

The rearrangement links TRBV5-6 to TRBJ1-6; TRBD1 might be the D (6 bases). Germline V gene data show CDR1 as SGHDT and CDR2 as YYEEEE. The V gene lost 2 bases and the J gene lost 8 bases, with 20 bases spanning the gap. CDR3 size: 17 residues. CDR3 amino acids: CASSFPGHWLGDSPLHF. The DNA of the CDR3 is TGTGCCAGCAGCTTTCCGGGACACTGGCTGGGGGATTCACCCCTCCACTTT.

V and J are TRBV29-1 and TRBJ2-1; the match to TRBD1 covers 12 bases. CDR1 and CDR2 (germline): SQVTM, ANQGSEA. The CDR3 covers 14 residues. With 7 bases clipped from V and 8 bases from J, the junction kept 9 bases outside the gene matches. The CDR3 region has the DNA TGCAGCGGCCTGGGGACAGGGGGCAAGGATGAGCAGTTCTTC. Its translation is CSGLGTGGKDEQFF.

The chain is built from TRBV4-1 and TRBJ2-2; D uncertain. Germline CDR1 reads MGHRA; CDR2 reads YSYEKL. The V end was cut by 1 base, the J end by 1 base, with 7 bases between. The CDR3 extends over 15 amino acids. CDR3 DNA sequence: TGCGCCAGCAGCCAAGGGTGGGGGAACACCGGGGAGCTGTTTTTT. Translating it yields CASSQGWGNTGELFF.

The chain is built from TRBV29-1 and TRBJ1-1; no definite D call. Germline lookup yields CDR1 SQVTM and CDR2 ANQGSEA. V was trimmed by 4 bases and J by 6 bases, leaving 12 bases between them. The CDR3 extends over 12 amino acids. CDR3 sequence reads: CSVGVVEAEAFF. CDR3 nucleotides: TGCAGCGTTGGGGTGGTGGAGGCTGAAGCTTTCTTT.

This chain joins TRBV19 and TRBJ2-2; unclear D gene. V gave up 6 bases and J gave up 4 bases, with 15 bases separating them. This CDR3 region has 15 residues. CDR1 and CDR2 from the germline V gene are LNHDA and SQIVND (reference sequence). The CDR3 nucleotides read TGTGCCAGTAGACCAGAGCTGTTTAGCACCGGGGAGCTGTTTTTT. Encoded protein: CASRPELFSTGELFF.

The chain is built from TRBV30 and TRBJ2-3; TRBD2 aligns across 8 bases. CDR1 is GTSNPN and CDR2 is SVGIG in the germline V gene (reference sequence). V dropped 0 bases and J dropped 2; count of bases not matched to a gene: 4. CDR3 size: 15 residues. The CDR3 DNA follows: TGTGCCTGGAGTGTAGGCGGGGGGTACACAGATACGCAGTATTTT. It translates to CAWSVGGGYTDTQYF.

This rearrangement joins TRBV19 to TRBJ2-1; maybe TRBD2 (5 bases). CDR1 LNHDA and CDR2 SQIVND come from the germline V gene (reference sequence). The CDR3 is 12 amino acids. The germline V and J ends were trimmed by 10 bases and 7 bases, with 14 bases remaining between them. CDR3: CATGGTLNEQFF. For the CDR3, the DNA is TGTGCCACAGGAGGTACCCTGAATGAGCAGTTCTTC. The whole variable domain, filled in from reference TRBV19 and TRBJ2-1, reads DGGITQSPKYLFRKEGQNVTLSCEQNLNHDAMYWYRQDPGQGLRLIYYSQIVNDFQKGDIAEGYSVSREKKESFPLTVTSAQKNPTAFYLCATGGTLNEQFFGPGTRLTVL.

The gene calls are TRBV7-9 and TRBJ2-5; TRBD2 matches at 11 bases. The germline V gene has CDR1 SEHNR and CDR2 FQNEAQ (reference sequence). With 5 bases clipped from V and 3 bases from J, the junction kept 14 bases outside the gene matches. The CDR3 is made up of 18 amino acids. CDR3 loop: CASSRGLAGAEIEETQYF. The CDR3 bases are TGTGCCAGCAGCAGAGGACTAGCGGGTGCCGAGATAGAAGAGACCCAGTACTTC.

The J gene is TRBJ1-3, the V gene TRBV6-1; D is possibly TRBD1 (5 bases). The CDR3 spans 19 residues. V was clipped by 0 bases and J by 0 bases, with 18 bases between them. Germline CDR1 reads MNHNS; CDR2 reads SASEGT. The CDR3 nucleotides read TGTGCCAGCAGTGAAGCGTGGGGCATAGGGATCAGCTCTGGAAACACCATATATTTT. This translates into CASSEAWGIGISSGNTIYF.

The chain has TRBV5-6 and TRBJ2-3; 10 bases line up with TRBD2. The CDR3 runs 17 residues. The germline CDR1 and CDR2 sequences are SGHDT and YYEEEE. V trimming: 1 base; J trimming: 0 bases; junction bases outside the gene matches: 5. CDR3 residues: CASSLQREGLSTDTQYF. The CDR3 nucleotides read TGTGCCAGCAGCTTGCAGCGGGAGGGCCTTAGCACAGATACGCAGTATTTT. The whole variable domain, filled in from reference TRBV5-6 and TRBJ2-3, reads DAGVTQSPTHLIKTRGQQVTLRCSPKSGHDTVSWYQQALGQGPQFIFQYYEEEERQRGNFPDRFSGHQFPNYSSELNVNALLLGDSALYLCASSLQREGLSTDTQYFGPGTRLTVL.

V and J are TRBV5-1 and TRBJ1-2; TRBD1 might be the D (6 bases). Germline CDR1 SGHRS, CDR2 YFSETQ. CDR3 length: 13 residues. V lost 4 bases to trimming and J lost 6 bases, with 13 bases between them. The CDR3 loop is CASSGEGVDGYTF. The CDR3 nucleotides are TGCGCCAGCAGCGGGGAGGGGGTTGATGGCTACACCTTC.